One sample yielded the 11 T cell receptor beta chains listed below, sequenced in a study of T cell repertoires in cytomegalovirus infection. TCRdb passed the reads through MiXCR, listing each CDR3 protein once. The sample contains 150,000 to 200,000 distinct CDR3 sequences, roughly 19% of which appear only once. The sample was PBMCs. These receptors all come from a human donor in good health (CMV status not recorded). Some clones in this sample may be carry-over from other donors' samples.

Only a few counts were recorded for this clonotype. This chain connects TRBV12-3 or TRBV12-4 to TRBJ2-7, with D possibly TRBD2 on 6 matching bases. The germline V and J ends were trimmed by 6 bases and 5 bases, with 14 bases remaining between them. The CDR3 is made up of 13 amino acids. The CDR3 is CASRLSGAHEQYF. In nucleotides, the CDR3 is TGTGCCAGCAGACTTAGCGGTGCCCACGAGCAGTACTTC.

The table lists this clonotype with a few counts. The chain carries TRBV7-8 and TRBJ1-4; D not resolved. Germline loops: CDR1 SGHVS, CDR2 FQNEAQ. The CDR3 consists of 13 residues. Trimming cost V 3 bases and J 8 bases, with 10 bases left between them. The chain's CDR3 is CASSFSYREKLFF. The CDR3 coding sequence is TGTGCCAGCAGCTTTTCGTATCGAGAAAAACTGTTTTTT.

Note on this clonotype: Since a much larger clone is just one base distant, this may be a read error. The CDR3 protein is CACSLGVGGYTF. CDR3 in DNA: TGTGCCTGCAGTCTGGGGGTGGGTGGCTACACCTTC. The chain links TRBV6-1 to TRBJ1-2, with a tentative D call TRBD1 (5 bases). Per germline, CDR1 MNHNS and CDR2 SASEGT. The CDR3 totals 12 residues.

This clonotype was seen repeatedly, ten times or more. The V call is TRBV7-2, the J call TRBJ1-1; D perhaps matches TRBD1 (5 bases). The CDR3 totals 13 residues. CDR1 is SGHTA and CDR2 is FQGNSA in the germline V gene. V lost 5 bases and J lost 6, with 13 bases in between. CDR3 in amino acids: CASSPGMSAEAFF. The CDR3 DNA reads TGTGCCAGCAGCCCAGGGATGAGCGCTGAAGCTTTCTTT.

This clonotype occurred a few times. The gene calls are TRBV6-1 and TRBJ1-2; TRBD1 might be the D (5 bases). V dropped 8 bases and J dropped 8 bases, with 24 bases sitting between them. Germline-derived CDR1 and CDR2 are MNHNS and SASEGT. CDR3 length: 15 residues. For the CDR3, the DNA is TGTGCCAGCCTTATCTACACGGGACTTTTGGGCGGCTACACCTTC. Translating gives CASLIYTGLLGGYTF.

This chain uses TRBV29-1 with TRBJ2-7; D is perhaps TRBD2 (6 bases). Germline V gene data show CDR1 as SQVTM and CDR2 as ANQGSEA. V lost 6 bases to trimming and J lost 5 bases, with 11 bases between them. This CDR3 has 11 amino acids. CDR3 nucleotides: TGCAGCGTGAGGGACTTTGACGAGCAGTACTTC. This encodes CSVRDFDEQYF.

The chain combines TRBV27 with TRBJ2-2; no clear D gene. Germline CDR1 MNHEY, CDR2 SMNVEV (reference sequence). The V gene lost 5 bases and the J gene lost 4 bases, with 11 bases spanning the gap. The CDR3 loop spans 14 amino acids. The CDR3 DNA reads TGTGCCAGCAGTGTCAACTACCGCACCGGGGAGCTGTTTTTT. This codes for CASSVNYRTGELFF.

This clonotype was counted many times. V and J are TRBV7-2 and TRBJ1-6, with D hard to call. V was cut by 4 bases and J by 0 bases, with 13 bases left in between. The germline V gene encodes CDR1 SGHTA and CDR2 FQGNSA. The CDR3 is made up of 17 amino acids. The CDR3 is CASSYPPKSSYNSPLHF. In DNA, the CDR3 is TGTGCCAGCAGCTATCCACCAAAAAGCTCCTATAATTCACCCCTCCACTTT.

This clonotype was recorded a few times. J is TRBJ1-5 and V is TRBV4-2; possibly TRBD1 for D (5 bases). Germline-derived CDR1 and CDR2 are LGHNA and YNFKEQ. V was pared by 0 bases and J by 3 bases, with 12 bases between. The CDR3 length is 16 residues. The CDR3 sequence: CASSQDEGRPNQPQHF. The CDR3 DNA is TGTGCCAGCAGCCAAGATGAGGGGAGACCCAATCAGCCCCAGCATTTT.

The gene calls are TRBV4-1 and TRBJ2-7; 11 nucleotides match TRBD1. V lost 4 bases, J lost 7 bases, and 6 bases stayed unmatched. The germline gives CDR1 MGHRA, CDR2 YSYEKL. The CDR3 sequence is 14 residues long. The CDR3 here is CASSLGQGVMEQYF. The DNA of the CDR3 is TGCGCCAGCAGCCTGGGACAGGGGGTAATGGAGCAGTACTTC.

The CDR3 sequence is CASSAYPQKGPYNEQFF. CDR3 bases: TGTGCCAGCAGCGCATACCCACAAAAGGGCCCCTACAATGAGCAGTTCTTC. V gene TRBV7-8 combines with J gene TRBJ2-1; D unclear. V lost 5 bases and J 2 bases, leaving 19 bases between the germline ends. Germline values: CDR1 SGHVS, CDR2 FQNEAQ. The CDR3 contains 17 residues.